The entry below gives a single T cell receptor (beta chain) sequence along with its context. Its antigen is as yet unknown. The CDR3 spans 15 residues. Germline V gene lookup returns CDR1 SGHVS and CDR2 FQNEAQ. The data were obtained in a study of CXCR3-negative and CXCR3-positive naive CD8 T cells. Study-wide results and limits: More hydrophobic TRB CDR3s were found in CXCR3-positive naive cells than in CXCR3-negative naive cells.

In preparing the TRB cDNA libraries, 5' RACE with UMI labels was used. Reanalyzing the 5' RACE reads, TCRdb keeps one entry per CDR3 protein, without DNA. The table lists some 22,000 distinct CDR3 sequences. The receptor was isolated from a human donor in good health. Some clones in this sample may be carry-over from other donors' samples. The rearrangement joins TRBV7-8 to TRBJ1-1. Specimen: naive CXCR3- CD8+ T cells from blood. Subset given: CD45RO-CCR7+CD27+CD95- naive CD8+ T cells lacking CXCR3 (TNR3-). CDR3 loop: CASSFSVGKNTEAFF.